A selection of T cell receptor beta chains follows, all from one sample in a study of vaccination and CD4 T cells after COVID-19. TCRdb fed the PCR reads into MiXCR, producing one record per CDR3 protein. The sample has fewer than 20,000 distinct CDR3 sequences; roughly 75% are singletons. These receptors' targets are unknown. The specimen comprised CD4+ T cells from blood, cultured in vitro, sampled after SARS-CoV-2 vaccination. These TCRs come from a human donor who received a COVID-19 vaccine. CDR3s include the opening cysteine and the closing phenylalanine or tryptophan. The D gene is left open where the match is weak. Some rows mark clone size as missing; the rest say once, few, many or name a class of expanded clone.

13 TRBJ2-5 NA NA TRBV7-3 CASSLRPEETQYF TGTGCCAGCAGCTTACGACCTGAAGAGACCCAGTACTTC
13 TRBJ2-7 NA NA TRBV20-1 CSAPNSGSHEQYF TGCAGTGCGCCAAATTCAGGGTCTCACGAGCAGTACTTC
18 TRBJ2-3 TRBD2 NA TRBV24-1 CATSDLAGLAGGKDTQYF TGTGCCACCAGTGATTTGGCCGGACTAGCGGGGGGGAAAGATACGCAGTATTTT
14 TRBJ1-2 TRBD1 NA TRBV19 CASSITGGRDGYTF TGTGCCAGTAGTATAACAGGGGGCCGAGATGGCTACACCTTC
18 TRBJ2-5 TRBD2 NA TRBV20-1 CSAPRPGLAGGSRETQYF TGCAGTGCTCCCCGCCCGGGACTAGCGGGGGGAAGCCGGGAGACCCAGTACTTC
15 TRBJ1-1 NA NA TRBV6-2/TRBV6-3 CASSRRLGEPAEAFF TGTGCCAGCAGTCGCCGGTTAGGGGAGCCTGCCGAAGCTTTCTTT
13 TRBJ1-2 NA NA TRBV2 CASSELRAGAYTF TGTGCCAGCAGTGAGCTAAGGGCTGGTGCCTACACCTTC
14 TRBJ1-1 NA NA TRBV2 CASAGGVLFTEAFF TGTGCCAGTGCCGGGGGGGTCTTGTTCACTGAAGCTTTCTTT
11 TRBJ1-5 TRBD1 NA TRBV20-1 CSAPQGVAQHF TGCAGTGCTCCACAGGGGGTGGCCCAGCATTTT
17 TRBJ1-6 NA NA TRBV4-2 CASSQGVRGPRNSPLHF TGTGCCAGCAGCCAAGGGGTCAGGGGCCCTCGAAATTCACCCCTCCACTTT
13 TRBJ1-2 NA NA TRBV2 CASISGGNYGYTF TGTGCCAGCATTTCTGGGGGTAACTATGGCTACACCTTC
17 TRBJ1-6 TRBD1 NA TRBV6-1 CASSDQRDRVYYSPLHF TGTGCCAGCAGCGACCAGCGGGACAGGGTATATTATTCACCCCTCCACTTT
13 TRBJ1-2 NA NA TRBV19 CASSDPGVNGYTF TGTGCCAGTAGCGACCCGGGGGTCAACGGCTACACCTTC
16 TRBJ1-2 NA NA TRBV27 CASSLGRTWANYGYTF TGTGCCAGCAGCCTTGGCCGCACCTGGGCTAACTATGGCTACACCTTC
13 TRBJ1-5 NA NA TRBV24-1 CATSTDSNQPQHF TGTGCCACCAGTACAGATAGCAATCAGCCCCAGCATTTT
13 TRBJ1-1 NA NA TRBV20-1 CSARDNFDTEAFF TGCAGTGCTAGAGATAATTTCGACACTGAAGCTTTCTTT
14 TRBJ2-2 NA NA TRBV7-2 CASSLRTVTGELFF TGTGCCAGCAGCTTAAGGACAGTAACCGGGGAGCTGTTTTTT
13 TRBJ1-2 NA medium-sized TRBV6-1 CASSDTVNYGYTF TGTGCCAGCAGTGACACCGTTAACTATGGCTACACCTTC
11 TRBJ1-1 NA NA TRBV19 CASSITTWAFF TGTGCCAGTAGTATAACCACGTGGGCTTTCTTT
14 TRBJ2-7 NA few TRBV7-2 CASSKGAVSYEQYF TGTGCCAGCAGCAAAGGGGCGGTCTCCTACGAGCAGTACTTC
17 TRBJ1-3 NA once TRBV12-5 CASGLVLPAASGNTIYF TGTGCTAGTGGTTTGGTCCTGCCAGCAGCTTCTGGAAACACCATATATTTT
13 TRBJ1-1 NA NA TRBV20-1 CSAPPAGHTEAFF TGCAGTGCCCCCCCTGCGGGGCACACTGAAGCTTTCTTT
14 TRBJ1-4 NA NA TRBV6-1 CASKSGGQREKLFF TGTGCCAGCAAGTCGGGGGGCCAGAGGGAAAAACTGTTTTTT
14 TRBJ1-2 TRBD1 NA TRBV7-9 CASGLDDRVYGYTF TGTGCCAGCGGCTTAGACGACAGGGTCTATGGCTACACCTTC
16 TRBJ1-6 TRBD1 NA TRBV30 CAWKQGASTTYSPLHF TGTGCCTGGAAACAGGGGGCCTCAACCACCTATTCACCCCTCCACTTT
14 TRBJ1-2 TRBD1 few TRBV7-9 CASSPGGITYGYTF TGTGCCAGCAGCCCAGGGGGTATTACCTATGGCTACACCTTC
15 TRBJ1-1 NA NA TRBV19 CASSEGRGGNTEAFF TGTGCCAGTAGCGAGGGGAGGGGAGGGAACACTGAAGCTTTCTTT